This TCR beta chain was sequenced for a study of blood T cell repertoires in COVID-19. Under the authors' procedure: Amplifying reference gene primers gave estimates of nucleated cell counts. Data came from immunoSEQ multiplex PCR; TCRdb stores just in-frame clones and leaves some out. The D gene and trimming were derived from the DNA, and the V and J assignments and clone size from that table. This table has a few hundred thousand clones, approximately 83% appearing once. The trim removed 6 bases at V and 1 base at J, leaving 5 bases unmatched. The germline V gene has CDR1 LNHDA and CDR2 SQIVND (reference sequence). The CDR3 runs to 15 residues.

Sequencing input: peripheral blood. This receptor was obtained from a woman in her thirties who had recovered from COVID-19. The chain recombines TRBV19 with TRBJ2-2, with TRBD2 matching over 7 bases. DNA for the CDR3: TGTGCCAGTAGGCTAGCGGAGAAGAACACCGGGGAGCTGTTTTTT. It yields the protein CASRLAEKNTGELFF.